Presented here are 32 T cell receptor beta chains from one specimen sequenced in a study of T cell responses to AZD1222 COVID-19 vaccine. Some clones are missing from TCRdb's copy, which holds only in-frame ones; the method was immunoSEQ multiplex PCR. The repertoire holds over 85,000 clones, about 92% seen once, with more than 9.5% in the top ten. The sample consisted of peripheral blood, taken on day 0 of AZD1222 vaccination. These receptors were obtained from an adult in good health.

Note on this clone: The junction departs from germline at one end; a sequencing error may be responsible. The chain is built from TRBV28 and TRBJ2-2, with D maybe TRBD1 (5 bases). The germline gives CDR1 MDHEN, CDR2 SYDVKM. The CDR3 extends over 11 amino acids. Here the CDR3 DNA reads TGTGCCAGCAGTTTATCTAAGGTCAGGGTTTTT. It yields the protein CASSLSKVRVF.

The chain combines TRBV9 with TRBJ2-7; TRBD1 might be the D (5 bases). The V end was cut by 0 bases, the J end by 7 bases, with 14 bases between. The germline V gene has CDR1 SGDLS and CDR2 YYNGEE. This CDR3 is built from 14 residues. CDR3 amino acids: CASSVVPGLGEQYF. The CDR3 DNA follows: TGTGCCAGCAGCGTAGTGCCAGGGCTCGGGGAGCAGTACTTC.

The chain recombines TRBV19 with TRBJ1-2; 9 bases are shared with TRBD1. Germline loops: CDR1 LNHDA, CDR2 SQIVND (reference sequence). The length of the CDR3 is 15 residues. The V gene end was trimmed by 3 bases and the J gene end by 8 bases; junction bases not matched to a gene: 10. CDR3 bases: TGTGCCAGTAGTATGTTAAAGGGACAGGGTTCCGGCTACACCTTC. Residues: CASSMLKGQGSGYTF.

The genes are TRBV7-6 and TRBJ1-2; D is possibly TRBD1 (6 bases). The CDR3 runs to 16 residues. V shed 5 bases and J shed 4 bases, with 20 bases lying between them. From germline, CDR1 is SGHVS and CDR2 FNYEAQ. The CDR3 loop reads CASSPNRGAEGYGYTF. The DNA for the CDR3 is TGTGCCAGCAGCCCCAATAGGGGGGCGGAAGGCTATGGCTACACCTTC.

V is TRBV6-5 and J is TRBJ2-1; D unclear. The germline V gene has CDR1 MNHEY and CDR2 SVGAGI. The V and J ends lost 6 bases and 4 bases respectively, with 16 bases between them. The CDR3 contains 15 residues. The CDR3 coding sequence is TGTGCCAGCAGGGAGACCGGACCACCATACAATGAGCAGTTCTTC. This sequence encodes CASRETGPPYNEQFF.

J is TRBJ1-2 and V is TRBV7-9, with TRBD1 as a possible D gene (6 bases). The CDR3 extends over 16 amino acids. The V end was cut by 4 bases, the J end by 8 bases, with 23 bases between. The germline CDR1 and CDR2 sequences are SEHNR and FQNEAQ (reference sequence). This chain's CDR3 is CASSSNVGTHGGGYTF. CDR3 nucleotide sequence: TGTGCCAGCAGCTCAAACGTAGGGACACACGGAGGGGGCTACACCTTC.

CDR3 DNA sequence: TGTGCCAGCAGTCAGGAGGCCTACGAGCAGTACTTC. Its protein is CASSQEAYEQYF. J is TRBJ2-7 and V is TRBV6-6, with D tentatively TRBD2 (5 bases). CDR3 length equals 12 residues. Between the trimmed V and J ends, which lost 5 bases and 2 bases, there was a span of 7 bases. The germline V gene encodes CDR1 MNHNY and CDR2 SVGAGI (reference sequence).

V gene TRBV2 combines with J gene TRBJ2-3, with a tentative D call TRBD1 (6 bases). V was clipped by 7 bases and J by 0 bases, with 11 bases between them. Germline V gene lookup returns CDR1 SNHLY and CDR2 FYNNEI. This CDR3 contains 14 residues. The CDR3: CASKKDSSTDTQYF. The CDR3 DNA reads TGTGCCAGCAAAAAGGACAGTAGCACAGATACGCAGTATTTT.

V usage is TRBV2 and J usage is TRBJ2-4; 8 bases match TRBD1. The CDR3 totals 14 residues. Germline trimming cut 4 bases from V and 6 bases from J; bases unmatched to any gene: 5. Germline V gene sequence: CDR1 SNHLY, CDR2 FYNNEI. The CDR3 reads CASSVGGTGNIQYF. CDR3 nucleotides: TGTGCCAGCAGTGTGGGTGGGACAGGAAACATTCAGTACTTC.

This clone appeared a single time. The chain links TRBV5-1 to TRBJ1-2; D is uncertain. The CDR3 has 13 amino acids. Trimming removed 0 bases from V and 5 bases from J, with 8 bases in between. In germline, CDR1 is SGHRS, CDR2 YFSETQ. This CDR3 reads CASSLEDPYGYTF. The CDR3 DNA sequence: TGCGCCAGCAGCTTGGAGGACCCTTATGGCTACACCTTC.

The rearrangement joins TRBV7-2 to TRBJ2-3, with 7 bases fitting TRBD2. The ends lost 5 bases at V and 4 bases at J; junction bases unmatched: 12. Germline CDR1 SGHTA, CDR2 FQGNSA. The CDR3 has 16 residues. The CDR3 DNA reads TGTGCCAGCAGCACCAATAGCAACGGGAGGTCAGATACGCAGTATTTT. Protein sequence: CASSTNSNGRSDTQYF.

The chain recombines TRBV7-9 with TRBJ1-3; D is possibly TRBD1 (5 bases). The CDR3 loop spans 16 amino acids. Germline values: CDR1 SEHNR, CDR2 FQNEAQ (reference sequence). V gave up 0 bases and J gave up 0 bases, with 9 bases separating them. Written as DNA, the CDR3 is TGTGCCAGCAGCTTAGCGTTGGGACGCTCTGGAAACACCATATATTTT. Residues: CASSLALGRSGNTIYF.

CDR3 nucleotides: TGTGCCTGGTCGGGAGTGACAGGACCCAATGGCGAGCAGTACTTC. It yields the protein CAWSGVTGPNGEQYF. The chain is built from TRBV30 and TRBJ2-7, with D tentatively TRBD1 or TRBD2 (6 bases each). The CDR3 has 15 residues. V was trimmed by 5 bases and J by 6 bases, leaving 23 bases between them. Germline assignment: CDR1 GTSNPN and CDR2 SVGIG (reference sequence). The full variable domain, its missing parts supplied by reference TRBV30 and TRBJ2-7, is SQTIHQWPATLVQPVGSPLSLECTVEGTSNPNLYWYRQAAGRGLQLLFYSVGIGQISSEVPQNLSASRPQDRQFILSSKKLLLSDSGFYLCAWSGVTGPNGEQYFGPGTRLTVT.

This clone was recorded a few times. The same CDR3 also results from other DNA sequences found in this sample. The CDR3 loop is CASSFNRGQGGELFF. CDR3 in DNA: TGTGCCAGCAGCTTCAACAGGGGGCAAGGCGGGGAGCTGTTTTTT. The rearrangement uses TRBV5-4 and TRBJ2-2, with 9 bases fitting TRBD1. V lost 2 bases to trimming and J lost 7 bases; unmatched junction nucleotides: 6. The CDR3 has 15 amino acids. The germline V gene encodes CDR1 SGHNT and CDR2 YYREEE (reference sequence).

The chain employs TRBV2 and TRBJ1-1, with 10 bases fitting TRBD1. The CDR3 is made up of 12 amino acids. Per the germline V gene, CDR1 is SNHLY and CDR2 is FYNNEI. V lost 4 bases and J lost 10; bases outside the gene matches: 3. The CDR3 spells CASSGTGGSAFF. CDR3 coding DNA: TGTGCCAGCAGTGGGACAGGGGGATCAGCTTTCTTT.

The rearrangement joins TRBV19 to TRBJ1-2; 9 bases match TRBD1. V gave up 3 bases and J gave up 5 bases; unmatched junction bases: 1. Germline assignment: CDR1 LNHDA and CDR2 SQIVND (reference sequence). This CDR3 comprises 13 residues. The DNA for the CDR3 is TGTGCCAGTAGTATTGGGACAGGGTATGGCTACACCTTC. Amino acids: CASSIGTGYGYTF.

The V and J genes are TRBV29-1 and TRBJ2-5; D could derive from TRBD1 or TRBD2 (6 bases each). V lost 7 bases and J lost 5, with 14 bases in between. This CDR3 has 12 residues. Germline lookup yields CDR1 SQVTM and CDR2 ANQGSEA. The CDR3 nucleotides are TGCAGCGCCGGTGGAGGGGGGGAGACCCAGTACTTC. Translating it yields CSAGGGGETQYF.

The gene calls are TRBV3-1 (or the pseudogene TRBV3-2) and TRBJ1-1; D is undetermined. Between the trimmed V and J ends, which lost 2 bases and 9 bases, there was a span of 13 bases. Germline assignment: CDR1 LGHDT and CDR2 YNNKEL (reference sequence). CDR3 size: 13 residues. The CDR3 region has the DNA TGTGCCAGCAGCCAAAACTCAGCTTACCAAGCTTTCTTT. Translation gives CASSQNSAYQAFF.

V gene TRBV7-9 combines with J gene TRBJ1-1; D possibly corresponds to TRBD1 (5 bases). V lost 2 bases, J lost 1 base, and 8 bases lay in between. This CDR3 contains 14 residues. Germline CDR1 and CDR2: SEHNR and FQNEAQ (reference sequence). CDR3 region: CASSLQGSNTEAFF. CDR3 nucleotide sequence: TGTGCCAGCAGCTTACAGGGATCGAACACTGAAGCTTTCTTT.

In the case of this clone: Other DNA sequences in this specimen translate into the identical CDR3. The rearrangement links TRBV20-1 to TRBJ1-2; D uncertain. Per germline, CDR1 DFQATT and CDR2 SNEGSKA (reference sequence). CDR3 length equals 10 residues. Trimming took 6 bases from V and 6 from J, leaving 8 bases between them. CDR3 DNA: TGCAGTGCCCAAGAGAATGGCTACACCTTC. Translating gives CSAQENGYTF.

This clone has only one observation. This rearrangement joins TRBV10-2 to TRBJ2-1; tentative D call: TRBD2 (6 bases). Germline V gene data show CDR1 as WSHSY and CDR2 as SAAADI. The CDR3 length is 14 residues. V was shortened by 4 bases and J by 7 bases, with 14 bases between the two germline ends. The CDR3 reads CASSAGDPLNEQFF. In nucleotides, the CDR3 is TGCGCCAGCAGTGCGGGGGATCCTCTAAATGAGCAGTTCTTC.

The rearrangement links TRBV28 to TRBJ1-1; maybe TRBD1 (6 bases). Trimming stripped 3 bases from V and 8 bases from J, with 19 bases between. The germline CDR1 and CDR2 sequences are MDHEN and SYDVKM. The CDR3 totals 15 residues. The CDR3 DNA follows: TGTGCCAGCAGTTTCCCGAGGGGGGGTACGGCGGAAGCTTTCTTT. This translates into CASSFPRGGTAEAFF.

A word on this clone: The junction departs from the called germline gene at one end, perhaps through a read error. J is TRBJ2-6 and V is TRBV13; D is unresolved. The germline V gene has CDR1 PRHDT and CDR2 FYEKMQ (reference sequence). This CDR3 contains 18 residues. DNA for the CDR3: TGTGCCGGCAGCTTAGGTTCAGAGCTCTACTCTGGGGCCAACGTCCTGACTTTC. Its translation is CAGSLGSELYSGANVLTF. Variable domain in full (rest from reference TRBV13 and TRBJ2-6): AAGVIQSPRHLIKEKRETATLKCYPIPRHDTVYWYQQGPGQDPQFLISFYEKMQSDKGSIPDRFSAQQFSDYHSELNMSSLELGDSALYFCAGSLGSELYSGANVLTFGAGSRLTVL.

The genes are TRBV7-8 and TRBJ1-5; TRBD1 is a possible D gene (5 bases). Trimming cost V 3 bases and J 0 bases, with 18 bases left between them. This CDR3 has 18 amino acids. CDR1 is SGHVS, CDR2 FQNEAQ, per germline. The CDR3 coding sequence is TGTGCCAGCAGCTTCCCCCGGGACGGTGACCATAGCAATCAGCCCCAGCATTTT. This sequence encodes CASSFPRDGDHSNQPQHF.

This chain uses TRBV5-1 with TRBJ2-7, with TRBD1 identical over 7 bases. V was pared by 4 bases and J by 3 bases, with 7 bases of the junction left unmatched. Germline CDR1 and CDR2: SGHRS and YFSETQ. The CDR3 has 14 residues. The CDR3 nucleotides are TGCGCCAGCAGCCCAAAGGGACAGCACTACGAGCAGTACTTC. Encoded protein: CASSPKGQHYEQYF.

This chain links TRBV28 with TRBJ1-1, with D perhaps TRBD1 (5 bases). The CDR3 runs to 13 residues. The V and J ends lost 6 bases and 11 bases respectively, with 19 bases between them. Germline CDR1 is MDHEN and CDR2 is SYDVKM. CDR3 sequence (DNA): TGTGCCAGCAGCCCGATTGGAGGGGCCGGGGCTTTCTTT. Translating it yields CASSPIGGAGAFF.

The V call is TRBV7-3, the J call TRBJ1-6; D unresolved. Germline loops: CDR1 SGHTA, CDR2 FQGTGA. There are 14 residues in the CDR3. V gave up 0 bases and J gave up 5 bases, with 5 bases separating them. For the CDR3, the DNA is TGTGCCAGCAGCTTAACGGCTGATAATTCACCCCTCCACTTT. Amino acid sequence: CASSLTADNSPLHF. Full variable domain (outside the CDR3, taken from reference TRBV7-3 and TRBJ1-6): GAGVSQTPSNKVTEKGKYVELRCDPISGHTALYWYRQSLGQGPEFLIYFQGTGAADDSGLPNDRFFAVRPEGSVSTLKIQRTERGDSAVYLCASSLTADNSPLHFGNGTRLTVT.

The chain couples TRBV19 to TRBJ1-1; 7 bases are shared with TRBD1. Germline lookup yields CDR1 LNHDA and CDR2 SQIVND (reference sequence). V was pared by 4 bases and J by 0 bases, with 8 bases of the junction left unmatched. CDR3 size: 16 residues. The CDR3 loop is CASSTQGGVMNTEAFF. As DNA, the CDR3 is TGTGCCAGTAGTACCCAGGGGGGGGTAATGAACACTGAAGCTTTCTTT.

The chain recombines TRBV6-4 with TRBJ1-3; TRBD1 aligns across 7 bases. Germline loops: CDR1 MRHNA, CDR2 SNTAGT. The V segment lost 0 bases and the J segment 0 bases; nucleotides outside the gene matches: 17. The CDR3 length is 21 residues. The CDR3 is CASSDSIRSRKGGLSGNTIYF. The CDR3 DNA reads TGTGCCAGCAGTGACTCGATTCGGTCGAGGAAAGGGGGCCTCTCTGGAAACACCATATATTTT.

V gene TRBV10-3 combines with J gene TRBJ2-2; either TRBD1 or TRBD2 may fit D (5 bases each). Germline CDR1 ENHRY, CDR2 SYGVKD. The CDR3 length is 15 residues. V shed 7 bases and J shed 0 bases, with 12 bases lying between them. CDR3 in amino acids: CAINAGTPNTGELFF. The CDR3 nucleotides are TGTGCCATCAACGCTGGGACGCCGAACACCGGGGAGCTGTTTTTT.

The genes are TRBV3-1 (or the pseudogene TRBV3-2) and TRBJ2-2; 13 bases fit TRBD2. Unmatched junction bases numbered 9, after V lost 4 bases and J lost 4 bases. Germline CDR1 and CDR2: LGHDT and YNNKEL (reference sequence). The length of the CDR3 is 18 residues. CDR3: CASSPELAGGSFTGELFF. The CDR3, as DNA: TGTGCCAGCAGCCCCGAACTAGCGGGGGGGTCGTTCACCGGGGAGCTGTTTTTT.

The rearrangement uses TRBV6-4 and TRBJ2-3; 10 nucleotides agree with TRBD2. With V trimmed by 2 bases and J by 3 bases, 5 bases remained unmatched. This CDR3 spans 16 amino acids. Germline-derived CDR1 and CDR2 are MRHNA and SNTAGT. The CDR3 bases are TGTGCCAGCAGTGACAGCGGGGGGGCCGGTACAGATACGCAGTATTTT. It specifies CASSDSGGAGTDTQYF.